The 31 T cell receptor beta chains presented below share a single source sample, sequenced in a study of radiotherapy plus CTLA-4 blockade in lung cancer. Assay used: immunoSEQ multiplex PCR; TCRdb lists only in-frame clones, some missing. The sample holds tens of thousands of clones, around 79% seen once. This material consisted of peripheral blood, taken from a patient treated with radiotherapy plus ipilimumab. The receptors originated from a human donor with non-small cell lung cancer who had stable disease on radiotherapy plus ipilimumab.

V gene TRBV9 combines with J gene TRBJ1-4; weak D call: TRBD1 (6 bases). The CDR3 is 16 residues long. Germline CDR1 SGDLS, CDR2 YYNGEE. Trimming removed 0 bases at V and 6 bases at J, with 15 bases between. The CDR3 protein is CASSVEGGRIDEKLFF. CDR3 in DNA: TGTGCCAGCAGCGTAGAGGGGGGGCGCATAGATGAAAAACTGTTTTTT.

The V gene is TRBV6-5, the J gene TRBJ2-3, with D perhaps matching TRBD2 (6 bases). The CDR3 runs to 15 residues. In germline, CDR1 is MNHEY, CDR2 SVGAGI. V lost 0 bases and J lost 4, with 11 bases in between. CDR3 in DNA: TGTGCCAGCAGTTACTCGACACTAGCTGCAGATACGCAGTATTTT. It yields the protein CASSYSTLAADTQYF.

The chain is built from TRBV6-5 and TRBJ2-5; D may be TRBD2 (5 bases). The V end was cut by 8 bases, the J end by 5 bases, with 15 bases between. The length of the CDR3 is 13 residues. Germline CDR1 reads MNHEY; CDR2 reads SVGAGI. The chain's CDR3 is CASLQVPGETQYF. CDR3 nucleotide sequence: TGTGCCAGCCTGCAAGTCCCGGGGGAGACCCAGTACTTC.

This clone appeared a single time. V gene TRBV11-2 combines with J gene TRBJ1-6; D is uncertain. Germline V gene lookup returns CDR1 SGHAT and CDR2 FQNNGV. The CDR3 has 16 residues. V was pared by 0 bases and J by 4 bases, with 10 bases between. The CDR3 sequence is CASSLDLFNYNSPLHF. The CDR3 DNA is TGTGCCAGCAGCTTAGACCTTTTCAATTATAATTCACCCCTCCACTTT.

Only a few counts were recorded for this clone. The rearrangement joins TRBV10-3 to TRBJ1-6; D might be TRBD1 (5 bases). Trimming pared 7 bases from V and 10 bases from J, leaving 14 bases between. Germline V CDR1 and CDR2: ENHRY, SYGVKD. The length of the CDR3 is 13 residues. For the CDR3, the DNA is TGTGCCATCAAGGGGCAGCAGGGATCACCCCTCCACTTT. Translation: CAIKGQQGSPLHF.

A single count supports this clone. The CDR3 sequence is CASRPGQGNTEAFF. CDR3 nucleotide sequence: TGCGCCAGCAGACCGGGACAGGGAAACACTGAAGCTTTCTTT. The chain employs TRBV10-1 and TRBJ1-1; 9 nucleotides line up with TRBD1. Trimming removed 6 bases from V and 2 bases from J; junction bases left unmatched: 4. The CDR3 spans 14 residues. The V gene's germline CDR1 is WNHNN and CDR2 SYGVQD (reference sequence).

CDR3 region: CASSPPSKIAGVNEQFF. The CDR3 DNA reads as TGTGCCAGCTCACCACCGTCGAAGATAGCGGGGGTAAATGAGCAGTTCTTC. The V call is TRBV18, the J call TRBJ2-1, with TRBD2 identical over 9 bases. Unmatched junction bases numbered 10, after V lost 0 bases and J lost 7 bases. From germline, CDR1 is KGHSH and CDR2 LQKENI. The CDR3 contains 17 residues.

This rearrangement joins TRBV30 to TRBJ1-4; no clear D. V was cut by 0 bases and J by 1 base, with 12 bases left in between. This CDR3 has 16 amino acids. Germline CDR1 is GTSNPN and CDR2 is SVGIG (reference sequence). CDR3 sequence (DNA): TGTGCCTGGAGTGTACCGGCAAAACTAACTAATGAAAAACTGTTTTTT. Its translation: CAWSVPAKLTNEKLFF.

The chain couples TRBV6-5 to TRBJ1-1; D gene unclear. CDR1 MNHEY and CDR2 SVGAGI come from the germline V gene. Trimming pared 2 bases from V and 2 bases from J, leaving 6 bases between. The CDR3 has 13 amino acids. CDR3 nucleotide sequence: TGTGCCAGCAGTTACCAGAGAAACACTGAAGCTTTCTTT. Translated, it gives CASSYQRNTEAFF.

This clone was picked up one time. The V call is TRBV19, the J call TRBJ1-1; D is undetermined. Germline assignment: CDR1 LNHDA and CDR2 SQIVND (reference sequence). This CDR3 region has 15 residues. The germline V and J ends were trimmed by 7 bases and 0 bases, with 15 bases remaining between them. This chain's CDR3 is CASKLLAGMNTEAFF. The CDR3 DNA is TGTGCCAGTAAATTGCTGGCGGGAATGAACACTGAAGCTTTCTTT.

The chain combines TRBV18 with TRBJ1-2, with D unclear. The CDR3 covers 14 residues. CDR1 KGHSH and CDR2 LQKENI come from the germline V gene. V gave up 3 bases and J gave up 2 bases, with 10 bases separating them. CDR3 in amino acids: CASSPGWTNYGYTF. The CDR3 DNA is TGTGCCAGCTCACCTGGTTGGACGAACTATGGCTACACCTTC.

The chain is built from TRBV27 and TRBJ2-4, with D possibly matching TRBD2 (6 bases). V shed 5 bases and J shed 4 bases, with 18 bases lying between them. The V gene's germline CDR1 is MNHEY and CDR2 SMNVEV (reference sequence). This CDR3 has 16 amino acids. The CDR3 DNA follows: TGTGCCAGCAGTCGAAACCCGGGACTGCCAAAAAACATTCAGTACTTC. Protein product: CASSRNPGLPKNIQYF.

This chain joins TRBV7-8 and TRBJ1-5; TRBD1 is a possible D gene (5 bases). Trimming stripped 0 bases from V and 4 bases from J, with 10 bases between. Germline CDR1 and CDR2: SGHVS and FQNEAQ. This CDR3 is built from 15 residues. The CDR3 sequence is CASSLAGGGNQPQHF. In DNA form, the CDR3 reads TGTGCCAGCAGCTTAGCTGGCGGGGGTAATCAGCCCCAGCATTTT.

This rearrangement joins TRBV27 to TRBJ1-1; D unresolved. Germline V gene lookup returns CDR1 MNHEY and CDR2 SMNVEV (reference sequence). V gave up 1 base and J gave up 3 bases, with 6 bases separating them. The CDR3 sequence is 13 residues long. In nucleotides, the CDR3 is TGTGCCAGCAGTTTATTGTCCTACACTGAAGCTTTCTTT. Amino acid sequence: CASSLLSYTEAFF.

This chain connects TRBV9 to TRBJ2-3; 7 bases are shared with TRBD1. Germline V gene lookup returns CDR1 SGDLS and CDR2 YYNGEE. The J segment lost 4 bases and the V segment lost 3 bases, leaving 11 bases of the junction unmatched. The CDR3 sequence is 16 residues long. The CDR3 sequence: CASSEDLRGQSDTQYF. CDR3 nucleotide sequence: TGTGCCAGCAGCGAGGATTTGAGGGGGCAGTCAGATACGCAGTATTTT.

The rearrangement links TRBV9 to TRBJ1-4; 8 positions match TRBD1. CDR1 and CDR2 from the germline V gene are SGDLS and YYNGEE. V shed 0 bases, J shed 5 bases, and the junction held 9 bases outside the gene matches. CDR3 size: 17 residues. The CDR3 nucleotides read TGTGCCAGCAGCGTAGATTATGGGGGGACAGGCAATGAAAAACTGTTTTTT. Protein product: CASSVDYGGTGNEKLFF.

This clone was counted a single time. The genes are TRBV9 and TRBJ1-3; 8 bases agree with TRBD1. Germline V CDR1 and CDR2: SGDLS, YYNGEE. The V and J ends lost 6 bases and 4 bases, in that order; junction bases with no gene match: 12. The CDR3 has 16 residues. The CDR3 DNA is TGTGCCAGCACCTTTGGACAGGGCCAGGACGGAAACACCATATATTTT. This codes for CASTFGQGQDGNTIYF.

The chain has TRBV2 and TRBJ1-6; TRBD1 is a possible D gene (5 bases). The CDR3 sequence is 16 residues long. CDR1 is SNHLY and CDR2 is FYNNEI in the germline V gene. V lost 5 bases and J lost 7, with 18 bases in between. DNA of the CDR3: TGTGCCAGCAGTCCTCCCTCTCACAGGACAAATTCACCCCTCCACTTT. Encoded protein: CASSPPSHRTNSPLHF.

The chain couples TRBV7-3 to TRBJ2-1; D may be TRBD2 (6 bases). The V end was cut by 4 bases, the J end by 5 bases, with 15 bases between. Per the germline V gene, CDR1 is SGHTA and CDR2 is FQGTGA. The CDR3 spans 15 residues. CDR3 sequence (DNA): TGTGCCAGCAGCTCCCCCAGGGACTTGCACAATGAGCAGTTCTTC. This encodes CASSSPRDLHNEQFF.

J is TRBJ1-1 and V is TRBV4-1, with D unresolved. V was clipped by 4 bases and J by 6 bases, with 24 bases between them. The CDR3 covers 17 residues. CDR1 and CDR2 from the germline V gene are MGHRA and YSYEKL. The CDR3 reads CASSRLPGQPALAEAFF. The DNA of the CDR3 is TGCGCCAGCAGCCGCCTCCCCGGCCAACCGGCGCTTGCTGAAGCTTTCTTT.

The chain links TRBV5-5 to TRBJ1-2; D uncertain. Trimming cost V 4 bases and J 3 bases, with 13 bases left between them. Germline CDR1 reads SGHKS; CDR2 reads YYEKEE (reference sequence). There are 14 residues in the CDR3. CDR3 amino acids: CASSPGSPDYGYTF. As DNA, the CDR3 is TGTGCCAGCAGCCCCGGGTCACCTGACTATGGCTACACCTTC.

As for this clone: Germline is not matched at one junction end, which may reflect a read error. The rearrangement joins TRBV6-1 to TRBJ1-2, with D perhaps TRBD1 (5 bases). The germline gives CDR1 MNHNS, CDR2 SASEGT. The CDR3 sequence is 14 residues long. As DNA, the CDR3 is TGTGCCGGCAGGGCCATAGGTTACTTCTATGGCTACACCTTC. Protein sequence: CAGRAIGYFYGYTF.

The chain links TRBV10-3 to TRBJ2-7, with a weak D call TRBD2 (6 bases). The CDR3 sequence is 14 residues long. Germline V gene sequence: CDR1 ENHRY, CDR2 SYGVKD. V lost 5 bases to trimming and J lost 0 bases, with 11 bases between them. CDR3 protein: CAISRDSSSYEQYF. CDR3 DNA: TGTGCCATCAGTCGGGACTCCAGCTCCTACGAGCAGTACTTC.

The DNA for the CDR3 is TGTGCCAGCGACCCGGGACAGGGGAATGGCTACACCTTC. It yields the protein CASDPGQGNGYTF. The V gene is TRBV6-5, the J gene TRBJ1-2, with TRBD1 matching over 10 bases. CDR1 is MNHEY, CDR2 SVGAGI, per germline. Germline trimming cut 8 bases from V and 6 bases from J; bases unmatched to any gene: 6. The CDR3 totals 13 residues.

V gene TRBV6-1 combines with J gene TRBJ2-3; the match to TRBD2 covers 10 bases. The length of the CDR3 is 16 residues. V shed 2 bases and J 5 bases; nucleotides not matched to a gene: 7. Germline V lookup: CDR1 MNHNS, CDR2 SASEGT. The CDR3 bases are TGTGCCAGCAGTGAAATTGAGCGGGGGGGCGGAGATACGCAGTATTTT. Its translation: CASSEIERGGGDTQYF.

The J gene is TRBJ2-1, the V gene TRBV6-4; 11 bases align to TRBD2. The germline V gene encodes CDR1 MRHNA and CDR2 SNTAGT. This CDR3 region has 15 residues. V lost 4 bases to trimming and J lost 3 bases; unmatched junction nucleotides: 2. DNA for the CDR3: TGTGCCAGCAGTGCCGGGACTAGCGGCTACAATGAGCAGTTCTTC. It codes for CASSAGTSGYNEQFF.

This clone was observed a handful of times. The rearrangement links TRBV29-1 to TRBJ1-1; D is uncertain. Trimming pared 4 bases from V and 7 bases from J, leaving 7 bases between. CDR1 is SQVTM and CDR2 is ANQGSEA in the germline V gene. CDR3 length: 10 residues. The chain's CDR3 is CSVGGSEAFF. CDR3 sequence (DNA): TGCAGCGTTGGCGGCAGTGAAGCTTTCTTT.

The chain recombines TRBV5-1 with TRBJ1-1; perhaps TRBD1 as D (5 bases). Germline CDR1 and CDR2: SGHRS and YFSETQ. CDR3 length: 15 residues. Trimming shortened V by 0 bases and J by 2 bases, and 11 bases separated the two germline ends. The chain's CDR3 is CASSLERGRNTEAFF. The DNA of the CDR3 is TGCGCCAGCAGCTTGGAGAGGGGTCGCAACACTGAAGCTTTCTTT.

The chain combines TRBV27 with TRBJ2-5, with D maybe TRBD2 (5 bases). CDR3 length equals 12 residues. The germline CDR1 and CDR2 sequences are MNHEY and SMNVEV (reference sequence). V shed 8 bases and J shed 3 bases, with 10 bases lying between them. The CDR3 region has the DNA TGTGCCAGCCGCGGACTGGAAGAGACCCAGTACTTC. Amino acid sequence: CASRGLEETQYF.

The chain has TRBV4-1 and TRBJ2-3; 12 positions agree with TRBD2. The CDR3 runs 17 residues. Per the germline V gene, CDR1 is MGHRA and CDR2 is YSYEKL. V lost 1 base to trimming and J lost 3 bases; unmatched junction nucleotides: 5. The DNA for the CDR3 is TGCGCCAGCAGCCAAGTGACTAGCGGGGGAGGGACAGATACGCAGTATTTT. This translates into CASSQVTSGGGTDTQYF.

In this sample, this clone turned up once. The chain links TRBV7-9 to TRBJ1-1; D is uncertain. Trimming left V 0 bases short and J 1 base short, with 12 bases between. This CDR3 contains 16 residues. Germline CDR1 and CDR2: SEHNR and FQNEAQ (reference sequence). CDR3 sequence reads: CASSLAAANSNTEAFF. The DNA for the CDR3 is TGTGCCAGCAGCTTAGCGGCAGCCAACTCGAACACTGAAGCTTTCTTT.